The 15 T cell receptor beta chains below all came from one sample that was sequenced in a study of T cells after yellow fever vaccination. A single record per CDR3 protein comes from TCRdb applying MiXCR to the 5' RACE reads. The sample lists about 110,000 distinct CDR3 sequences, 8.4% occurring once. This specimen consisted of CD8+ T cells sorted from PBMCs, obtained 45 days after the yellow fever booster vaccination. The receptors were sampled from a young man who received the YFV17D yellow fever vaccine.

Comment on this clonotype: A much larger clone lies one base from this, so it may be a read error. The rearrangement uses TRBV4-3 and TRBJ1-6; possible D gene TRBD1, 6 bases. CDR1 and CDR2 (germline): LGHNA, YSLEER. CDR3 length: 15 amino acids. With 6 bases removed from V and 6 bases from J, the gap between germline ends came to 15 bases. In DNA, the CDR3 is TGCGCCAGCAGTGGGGCGGTACAGGGTAATTCACCCCTCCACTTT. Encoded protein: CASSGAVQGNSPLHF.

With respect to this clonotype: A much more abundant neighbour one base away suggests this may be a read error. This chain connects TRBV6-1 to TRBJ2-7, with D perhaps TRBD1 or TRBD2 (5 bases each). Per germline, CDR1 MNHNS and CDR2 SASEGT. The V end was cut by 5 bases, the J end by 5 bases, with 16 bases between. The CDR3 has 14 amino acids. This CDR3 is CASSPLGPFNEQYF. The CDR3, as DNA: TGTGCCAGCAGTCCCCTGGGACCCTTCAACGAGCAGTACTTC.

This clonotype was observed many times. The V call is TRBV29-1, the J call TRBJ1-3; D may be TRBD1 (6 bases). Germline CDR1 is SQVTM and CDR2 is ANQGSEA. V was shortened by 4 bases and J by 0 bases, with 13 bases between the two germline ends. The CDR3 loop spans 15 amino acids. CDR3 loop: CSVATTGTSGNTIYF. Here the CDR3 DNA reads TGCAGCGTTGCGACGACAGGAACCTCTGGAAACACCATATATTTT.

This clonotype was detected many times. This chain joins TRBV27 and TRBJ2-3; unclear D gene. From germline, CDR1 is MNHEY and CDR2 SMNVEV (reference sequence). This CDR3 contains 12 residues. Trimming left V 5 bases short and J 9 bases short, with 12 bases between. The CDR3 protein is CASSPIPGTQYF. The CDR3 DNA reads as TGTGCCAGCAGTCCCATACCAGGCACGCAGTATTTT.

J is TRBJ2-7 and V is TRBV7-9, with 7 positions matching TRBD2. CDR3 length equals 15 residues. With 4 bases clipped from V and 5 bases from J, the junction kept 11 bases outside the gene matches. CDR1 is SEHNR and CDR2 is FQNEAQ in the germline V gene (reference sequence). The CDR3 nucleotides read TGTGCCAGCAGCTCCCCGGAAGCGGGAAAACACGAGCAGTACTTC. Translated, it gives CASSSPEAGKHEQYF.

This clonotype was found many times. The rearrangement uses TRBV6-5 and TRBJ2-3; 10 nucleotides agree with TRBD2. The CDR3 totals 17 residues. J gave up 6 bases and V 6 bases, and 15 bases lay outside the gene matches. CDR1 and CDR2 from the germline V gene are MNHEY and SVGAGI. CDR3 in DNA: TGTGCCAGCAGCCACCCGGGTAGCGGGAGGTGGGGGGATACGCAGTATTTT. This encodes CASSHPGSGRWGDTQYF.

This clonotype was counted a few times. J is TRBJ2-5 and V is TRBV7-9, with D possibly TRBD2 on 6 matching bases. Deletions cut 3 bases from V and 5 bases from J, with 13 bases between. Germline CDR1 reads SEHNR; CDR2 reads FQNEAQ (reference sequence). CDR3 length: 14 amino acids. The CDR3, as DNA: TGTGCCAGCAGCTTCATCGGGGGAGCGGAGACCCAGTACTTC. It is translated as CASSFIGGAETQYF.

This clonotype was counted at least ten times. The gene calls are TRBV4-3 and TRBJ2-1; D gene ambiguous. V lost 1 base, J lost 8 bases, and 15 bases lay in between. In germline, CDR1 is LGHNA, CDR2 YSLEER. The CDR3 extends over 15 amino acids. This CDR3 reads CASSQGAPLSDEQFF. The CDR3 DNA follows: TGCGCCAGCAGCCAAGGAGCCCCCTTAAGCGATGAGCAGTTCTTC.

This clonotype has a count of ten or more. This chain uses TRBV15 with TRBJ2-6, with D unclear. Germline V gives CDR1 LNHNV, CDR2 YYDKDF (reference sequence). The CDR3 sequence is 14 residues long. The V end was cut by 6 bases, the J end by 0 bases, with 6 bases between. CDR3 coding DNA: TGTGCCACCAGGGGAATCTCTGGGGCCAACGTCCTGACTTTC. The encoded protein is CATRGISGANVLTF.

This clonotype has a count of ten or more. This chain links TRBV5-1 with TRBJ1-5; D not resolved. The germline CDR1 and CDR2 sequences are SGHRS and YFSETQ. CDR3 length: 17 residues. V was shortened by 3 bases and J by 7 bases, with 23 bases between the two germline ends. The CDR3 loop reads CASSSDPRLERGQPQHF. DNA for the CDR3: TGCGCCAGCAGCTCCGACCCCAGGTTGGAGCGAGGACAGCCCCAGCATTTT.

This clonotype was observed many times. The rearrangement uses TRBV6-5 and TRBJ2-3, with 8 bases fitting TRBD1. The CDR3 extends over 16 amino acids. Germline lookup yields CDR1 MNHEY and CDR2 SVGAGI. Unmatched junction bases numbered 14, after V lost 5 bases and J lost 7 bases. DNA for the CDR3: TGTGCCAGCAGTCCCTCGGACAGGGCCGAAGTGCATACGCAGTATTTT. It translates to CASSPSDRAEVHTQYF.

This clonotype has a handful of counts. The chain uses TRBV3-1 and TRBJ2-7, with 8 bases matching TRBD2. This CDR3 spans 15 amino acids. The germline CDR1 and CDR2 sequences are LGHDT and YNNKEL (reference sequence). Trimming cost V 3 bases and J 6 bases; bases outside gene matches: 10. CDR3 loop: CASSHPGLVPSEQYF. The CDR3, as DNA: TGTGCCAGCAGCCATCCGGGACTAGTCCCCTCCGAGCAGTACTTC.

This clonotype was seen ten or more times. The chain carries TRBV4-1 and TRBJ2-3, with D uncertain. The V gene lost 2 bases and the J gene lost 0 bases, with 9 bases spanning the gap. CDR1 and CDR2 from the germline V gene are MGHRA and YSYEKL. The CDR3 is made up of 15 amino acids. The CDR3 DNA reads TGCGCCAGCAGCCAACGAGACATAAGCACAGATACGCAGTATTTT. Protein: CASSQRDISTDTQYF.

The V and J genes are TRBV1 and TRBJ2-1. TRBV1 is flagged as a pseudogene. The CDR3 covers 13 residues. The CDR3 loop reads CTSSQDGFHEQFF. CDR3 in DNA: TGCACCAGCAGCCAAGATGGGTTCCATGAGCAGTTCTTC.

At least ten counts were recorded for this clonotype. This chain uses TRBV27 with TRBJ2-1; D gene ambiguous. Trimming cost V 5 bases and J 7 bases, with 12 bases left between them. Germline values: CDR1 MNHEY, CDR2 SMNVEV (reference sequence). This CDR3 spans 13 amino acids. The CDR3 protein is CASSKLSWNEQFF. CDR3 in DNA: TGTGCCAGCAGTAAGCTTAGTTGGAATGAGCAGTTCTTC.